What follows are 20 T cell receptor beta chains derived from one specimen sequenced in a study of CD8 T cells in Susac syndrome. Random hexamers were used to reverse transcribe an amount of 0.5 to 1 ug RNA. Via MiXCR, TCRdb re-called the immunoSEQ multiplex PCR reads, giving one row per CDR3 protein. The data contain tens of thousands of distinct CDR3 sequences, over 90% of them singletons. Sequencing used CD8+ T cells from PBMCs. All receptors derive from a human donor with Susac syndrome.

The V and J genes are TRBV19 and TRBJ1-5; no firm D call. The CDR3 covers 13 residues. The germline V gene has CDR1 LNHDA and CDR2 SQIVND (reference sequence). Trimming cost V 7 bases and J 5 bases, with 12 bases left between them. This chain's CDR3 is CASKPQIDQPQHF. CDR3 bases: TGTGCCAGTAAGCCGCAGATCGATCAGCCCCAGCATTTT.

This clonotype has only a few counts. The chain employs TRBV5-1 and TRBJ2-1; a possible D gene is TRBD1 (5 bases). The CDR3 loop spans 12 amino acids. Trimming cost V 7 bases and J 7 bases, with 12 bases left between them. The germline V gene encodes CDR1 SGHRS and CDR2 YFSETQ. CDR3 protein: CASGIRGNEQFF. The CDR3 nucleotides read TGCGCCAGCGGAATTAGGGGAAATGAGCAGTTCTTC.

The chain employs TRBV6-2 or TRBV6-3 and TRBJ2-5; tentatively, D is TRBD1 (5 bases). The CDR3 contains 12 residues. Germline CDR1 reads MNHEY; CDR2 reads SVGEGT. Trimming stripped 5 bases from V and 6 bases from J, with 10 bases between. CDR3: CASSDSPQTQYF. Here the CDR3 DNA reads TGTGCCAGCAGTGACAGCCCTCAGACCCAGTACTTC.

The genes are TRBV18 and TRBJ2-7; tentative D call: TRBD2 (6 bases). CDR3 length: 16 residues. In germline, CDR1 is KGHSH, CDR2 LQKENI. Trimming removed 3 bases from V and 0 bases from J, with 15 bases in between. CDR3 DNA sequence: TGTGCCAGCTCACCTGCCGGGACTGACCTCTCCTACGAGCAGTACTTC. Its translation: CASSPAGTDLSYEQYF. The variable domain in full, completed from reference TRBV18 and TRBJ2-7, reads NAGVMQNPRHLVRRRGQEARLRCSPMKGHSHVYWYRQLPEEGLKFMVYLQKENIIDESGMPKERFSAEFPKEGPSILRIQQVVRGDSAAYFCASSPAGTDLSYEQYFGPGTRLTVT.

CDR3: CASGLGGLEQYF. DNA of the CDR3: TGTGCTAGTGGTTTAGGAGGGCTCGAGCAGTACTTC. The rearrangement uses TRBV12-5 and TRBJ2-7; possible D gene TRBD2, 6 bases. V gave up 3 bases and J gave up 6 bases, with 9 bases separating them. Germline values: CDR1 LGHNT, CDR2 FRNRAP. This CDR3 contains 12 residues.

V is TRBV24-1 and J is TRBJ2-6; D is perhaps TRBD2 (6 bases). Germline-derived CDR1 and CDR2 are KGHDR and SFDVKD. V shed 2 bases and J shed 2 bases, with 6 bases lying between them. This CDR3 has 15 residues. The CDR3 loop reads CATSDWGAGANVLTF. The CDR3 coding sequence is TGTGCCACCAGTGATTGGGGGGCTGGGGCCAACGTCCTGACTTTC.

The gene calls are TRBV7-8 and TRBJ1-2; D not resolved. Trimming removed 2 bases at V and 8 bases at J, with 15 bases between. This CDR3 spans 14 amino acids. Germline lookup yields CDR1 SGHVS and CDR2 FQNEAQ. The CDR3 DNA reads as TGTGCCAGCAGCTTACGACTTAATATGGGGGGCTACACCTTC. It translates to CASSLRLNMGGYTF.

The chain links TRBV5-4 to TRBJ2-7, with 7 bases lining up with TRBD1. V was pared by 7 bases and J by 2 bases, with 9 bases of the junction left unmatched. CDR1 SGHNT and CDR2 YYREEE come from the germline V gene (reference sequence). CDR3 length: 14 amino acids. CDR3 DNA: TGTGCCAGCGCCCTAGGGCAGGGGGCCTACGAGCAGTACTTC. Its protein product is CASALGQGAYEQYF.

The rearrangement joins TRBV21-1 to TRBJ1-2; the table's TRBD1 call for D was not verified on the DNA. TRBV21-1 is a pseudogene segment. There are 18 residues in the CDR3. CDR3 region: CASSKEGNRDRECDGYTF. CDR3 in DNA: TGTGCCAGCAGCAAGGAGGGGAACCGGGACAGGGAATGTGATGGCTACACCTTC.

The chain links TRBV24-1 to TRBJ1-2, with a tentative D call TRBD1 (5 bases). Germline V gives CDR1 KGHDR, CDR2 SFDVKD. The CDR3 length is 13 residues. V shed 1 base and J shed 11 bases, with 13 bases lying between them. Written as DNA, the CDR3 is TGTGCCACCAGTGATTTTCCCAGGGCGCGGTACACCTTC. It translates to CATSDFPRARYTF.

The gene calls are TRBV3-1 and TRBJ1-3; D gene ambiguous. Germline V gene data show CDR1 as LGHDT and CDR2 as YNNKEL (reference sequence). This CDR3 comprises 15 residues. Trimming cost V 4 bases and J 5 bases, with 15 bases left between them. CDR3: CASSRPEIGRNTIYF. The CDR3 DNA reads as TGTGCCAGCAGCCGACCCGAGATCGGTAGAAACACCATATATTTT.

The V gene is TRBV7-9, the J gene TRBJ1-4, with no clear D. The CDR3 contains 16 residues. V was trimmed by 1 base and J by 7 bases, leaving 16 bases between them. Germline CDR1 is SEHNR and CDR2 is FQNEAQ (reference sequence). The DNA of the CDR3 is TGTGCCAGCAGCTTAGTGTCTGGTCTATTCAGTGAAAAACTGTTTTTT. It specifies CASSLVSGLFSEKLFF. The full variable domain, its missing parts supplied by reference TRBV7-9 and TRBJ1-4, is DTGVSQNPRHKITKRGQNVTFRCDPISEHNRLYWYRQTLGQGPEFLTYFQNEAQLEKSRLLSDRFSAERPKGSFSTLEIQRTEQGDSAMYLCASSLVSGLFSEKLFFGSGTQLSVL.

V gene TRBV7-8 combines with J gene TRBJ2-4; D is undetermined. The V gene's germline CDR1 is SGHVS and CDR2 FQNEAQ. The CDR3 consists of 19 residues. V was pared by 4 bases and J by 3 bases, with 25 bases between. CDR3 sequence (DNA): TGTGCCAGCAGCTCCCCGATGACCTTAGGGCCGTATGACAAAAACATTCAGTACTTC. It specifies CASSSPMTLGPYDKNIQYF.

This clonotype was found once. The CDR3 here is CASSLSVLGELFF. The CDR3 coding sequence is TGTGCCAGCAGCCTAAGCGTGTTGGGGGAGCTGTTTTTT. This chain uses TRBV14 with TRBJ2-2; D unclear. The CDR3 has 13 amino acids. V dropped 4 bases and J dropped 8 bases, with 11 bases sitting between them. CDR1 SGHDN and CDR2 FVKESK come from the germline V gene.

The CDR3 sequence: CASSISLADYYEQYF. The DNA of the CDR3 is TGTGCCAGTAGTATAAGTCTAGCGGATTACTACGAGCAGTACTTC. This chain uses TRBV19 with TRBJ2-7; 7 bases map to TRBD2. Losses at the gene ends were 2 bases for V and 3 bases for J; bases not matched to a gene: 7. Germline V lookup: CDR1 LNHDA, CDR2 SQIVND (reference sequence). This CDR3 has 15 residues.

The CDR3 coding sequence is TGTGCCAGCAGATCAGATACGCAGTATTTT. Its translation: CASRSDTQYF. This chain uses TRBV27 with TRBJ2-3; D is uncertain. The CDR3 covers 10 residues. V was shortened by 6 bases and J by 4 bases, with 2 bases between the two germline ends. Germline lookup yields CDR1 MNHEY and CDR2 SMNVEV (reference sequence).

The genes are TRBV28 and TRBJ2-5, with D possibly being TRBD1 (6 bases). There are 17 residues in the CDR3. Trimming stripped 2 bases from V and 5 bases from J, with 21 bases between. Germline CDR1 is MDHEN and CDR2 is SYDVKM. CDR3 residues: CASSLGRGTAWLETQYF. In nucleotides, the CDR3 is TGTGCCAGCAGTTTAGGAAGGGGGACCGCTTGGTTGGAGACCCAGTACTTC.

The chain links TRBV28 to TRBJ2-7, with D possibly being TRBD2 (7 bases). Trimming removed 5 bases from V and 6 bases from J, with 17 bases in between. The germline V gene has CDR1 MDHEN and CDR2 SYDVKM. CDR3 length: 14 residues. The CDR3 here is CASSVQGGAIEQYF. In nucleotides, the CDR3 is TGTGCCAGCAGTGTACAGGGAGGGGCCATCGAGCAGTACTTC.

V gene TRBV4-1 combines with J gene TRBJ2-7; 8 bases match TRBD2. The germline CDR1 and CDR2 sequences are MGHRA and YSYEKL. The CDR3 is 20 amino acids. Losses at the gene ends were 3 bases for V and 2 bases for J; bases not matched to a gene: 21. The DNA of the CDR3 is TGCGCCAGCAGCCACTCTAAGAGGTCCGGGAGGGGTGATTGGGCCTACGAGCAGTACTTC. Residues: CASSHSKRSGRGDWAYEQYF.

V and J are TRBV5-1 and TRBJ2-7; tentatively, D is TRBD2 (5 bases). Germline V CDR1 and CDR2: SGHRS, YFSETQ. This CDR3 comprises 14 residues. The V and J ends lost 0 bases and 1 base respectively, with 8 bases between them. This CDR3 reads CASSLAGLSYEQYF. CDR3 sequence (DNA): TGCGCCAGCAGCTTGGCCGGACTTTCCTACGAGCAGTACTTC.